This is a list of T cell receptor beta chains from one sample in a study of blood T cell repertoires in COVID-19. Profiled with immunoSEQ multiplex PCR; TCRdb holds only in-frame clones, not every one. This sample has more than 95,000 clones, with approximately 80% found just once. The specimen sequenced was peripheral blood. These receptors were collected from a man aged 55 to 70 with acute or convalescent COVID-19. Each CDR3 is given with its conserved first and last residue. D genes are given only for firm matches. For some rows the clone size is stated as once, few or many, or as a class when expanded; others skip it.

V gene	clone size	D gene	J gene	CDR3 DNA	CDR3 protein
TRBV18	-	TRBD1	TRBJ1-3	TGTGCCAGCTCACCCCGGGACAGACTCTCTGGAAACACCATATATTTT	CASSPRDRLSGNTIYF
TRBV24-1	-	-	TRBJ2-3	TGTGCCACCAGTGATCACAGGTTTTACACAGATACGCAGTATTTT	CATSDHRFYTDTQYF
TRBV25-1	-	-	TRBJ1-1	TGTGCCAGCAGTTACACACAGAACGCTGAAGCTTTCTTT	CASSYTQNAEAFF
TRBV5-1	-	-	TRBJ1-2	TGCGCCAGCAGCTTGGAGACAATCCACGGCTACACCTTC	CASSLETIHGYTF
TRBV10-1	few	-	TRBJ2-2	TGCGCCAGCAGTGAGGGCAGCGCGAACACCGGGGAGCTGTTTTTT	CASSEGSANTGELFF
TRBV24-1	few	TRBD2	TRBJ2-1	TGTGCCACCAGTGACCTCTCAGCTAGCGGGGGCTACAATGAGCAGTTCTTC	CATSDLSASGGYNEQFF
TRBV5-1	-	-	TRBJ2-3	TGCGCCAGCAGGACGGGCGGGACTACAGATACGCAGTATTTT	CASRTGGTTDTQYF
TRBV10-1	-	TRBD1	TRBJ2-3	TGCGCCAGCAGCCCCCGGAGGAGACAGGGAGTTTTTGGGGCAGATACGCAGTATTTT	CASSPRRRQGVFGADTQYF
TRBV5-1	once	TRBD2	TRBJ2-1	TGCGCCAGCAGCCCCTCAGCGGGAGTCGGTGAGCAGTTCTTC	CASSPSAGVGEQFF
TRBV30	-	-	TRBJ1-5	TGTGCCTGCCAAGGGGCAGGGTCTGGGAATCAGCCCCAGCATTTT	CACQGAGSGNQPQHF
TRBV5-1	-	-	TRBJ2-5	TGCGCCAGCAGCTTGGACAGGGTGGAAGAGACCCAGTACTTC	CASSLDRVEETQYF
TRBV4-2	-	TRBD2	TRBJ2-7	TGTGCCAGCAGCCATCTAGCGGGAGGGAAATACGAGCAGTACTTC	CASSHLAGGKYEQYF
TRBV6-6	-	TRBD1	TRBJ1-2	TGTGCCAGCACCCGACAGGGGGCTGGCTATGGCTACACCTTC	CASTRQGAGYGYTF
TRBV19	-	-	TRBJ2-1	TGTGCCAGTAGTACCCGTGGCAGGGGCGCCTACAATGAGCAGTTCTTC	CASSTRGRGAYNEQFF
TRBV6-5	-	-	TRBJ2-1	TGTGCCAGCAGTCCGGCCCTAAACAGGAATGAGCAGTTCTTC	CASSPALNRNEQFF
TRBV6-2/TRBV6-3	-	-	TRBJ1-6	TGTGCCAGCAGTTACGGCCCGAACAGGGAGAGGGGATCACCCCTCCACTTT	CASSYGPNRERGSPLHF
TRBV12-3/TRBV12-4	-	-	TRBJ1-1	TGTGCCAGCAGTTTAGCCGGGGGGGCAGCTTTCTTT	CASSLAGGAAFF
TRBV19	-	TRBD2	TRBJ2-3	TGTGCCAGTAGTATAGGGAGACTAGCCATCACAGATACGCAGTATTTT	CASSIGRLAITDTQYF
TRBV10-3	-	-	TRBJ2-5	TGTGCCATCAGCACTAAAGGGGAAGCGGAGACCCAGTACTTC	CAISTKGEAETQYF
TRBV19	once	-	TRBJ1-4	TGTGCCAGTAGACCTCAGTTTACGGGAGAAAAACTGTTTTTT	CASRPQFTGEKLFF
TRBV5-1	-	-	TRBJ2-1	TGCGCCAGCAGCTCCTACCGGGACAAGTCCTCCTACAATGAGCAGTTCTTC	CASSSYRDKSSYNEQFF
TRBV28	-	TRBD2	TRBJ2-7	TGTGCCAGCAGTCCGGGACTAGCGGGAGTGTCTCGGTACTTC	CASSPGLAGVSRYF
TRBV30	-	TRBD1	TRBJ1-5	TGTGCCTGGTCGAACGGGGACAGGGGTTATCAGCCCCAGCATTTT	CAWSNGDRGYQPQHF
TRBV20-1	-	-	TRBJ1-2	TGCAGTGCTTGGACACGCTATGGCTACACCTTC	CSAWTRYGYTF
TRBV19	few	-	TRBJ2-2	TGTGCCAGTAGTCCCAACAGGGCCGGGGAGCTGTTTTTT	CASSPNRAGELFF
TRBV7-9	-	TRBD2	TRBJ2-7	TGTGCCAGCAGCTTAAACCTAGCGGGAGGCTCCGAGCAGTACTTC	CASSLNLAGGSEQYF
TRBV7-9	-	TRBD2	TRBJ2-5	TGTGCCAGCAGCTTAGCGTGGGGGGGAGAGACCCAGTACTTC	CASSLAWGGETQYF
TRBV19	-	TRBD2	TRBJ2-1	TGTGCCAGTAGTAGGATTTTCGGAGCGGGAGGGCTGGGGTACAATGAGCAGTTCTTC	CASSRIFGAGGLGYNEQFF
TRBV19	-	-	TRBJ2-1	TGTGCCAGTAGTATAGCAGGCGGGAACCTTTACAATGAGCAGTTCTTC	CASSIAGGNLYNEQFF
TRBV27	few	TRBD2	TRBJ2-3	TGTGCCAGCAGTCTGAGACTAGCGGGCACAGATACGCAGTATTTT	CASSLRLAGTDTQYF
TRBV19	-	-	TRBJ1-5	TGTGCCAGTAGTAGTCAGAATAGCAATCAGCCCCAGCATTTT	CASSSQNSNQPQHF
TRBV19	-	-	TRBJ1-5	TGTGCCAGTAGCCCCAGGGACATTCTTGGGGGTCAGCCCCAGCATTTT	CASSPRDILGGQPQHF
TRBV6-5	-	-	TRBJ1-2	TGTGCCAGCACCTTCGGGGGGGCCTATGGCTACACCTTC	CASTFGGAYGYTF
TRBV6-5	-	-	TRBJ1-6	TGTGCCAGCGGGGGGTCCCCACCCCTCCACTTT	CASGGSPPLHF
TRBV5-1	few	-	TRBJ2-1	TGCGCCAGCAGCTTGGTAGGTTACAGTAACAATGAGCAGTTCTTC	CASSLVGYSNNEQFF
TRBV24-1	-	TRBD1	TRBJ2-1	TGTGCCACCAGTGATTTGGATAGGGACAGGGGGCTGGATGAGCAGTTCTTC	CATSDLDRDRGLDEQFF
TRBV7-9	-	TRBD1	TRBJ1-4	TGTGCCAGCAGGACAGGGTTTAATGAAAAACTGTTTTTT	CASRTGFNEKLFF
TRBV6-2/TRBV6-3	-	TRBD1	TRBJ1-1	TGTGCCAGCAGTACACCAGGACAGGGCTGGGGCACTGAAGCTTTCTTT	CASSTPGQGWGTEAFF
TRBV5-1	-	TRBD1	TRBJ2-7	TGCGCCAGCAGCAGATCGACAGGGGGCTACGAGCAGTACTTC	CASSRSTGGYEQYF
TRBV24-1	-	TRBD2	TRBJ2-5	TGTGCCACCAGTGACCGAACTAGCGGCCCGGAGACCCAGTACTTC	CATSDRTSGPETQYF
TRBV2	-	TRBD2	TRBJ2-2	TGTGCCAGCAGGGGAGCGGGAGGTTATACCGGGGAGCTGTTTTTT	CASRGAGGYTGELFF
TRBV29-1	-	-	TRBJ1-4	TGCAGCGTTGGGGGTGGGGCATATGAAAAACTGTTTTTT	CSVGGGAYEKLFF
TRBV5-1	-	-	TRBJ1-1	TGCGCCAGCAGCTTCATACAAAGGAACACTGAAGCTTTCTTT	CASSFIQRNTEAFF
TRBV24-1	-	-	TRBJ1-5	TGTGCCACCAGTGACCCGGGACAACCACATCAGCCCCAGCATTTT	CATSDPGQPHQPQHF
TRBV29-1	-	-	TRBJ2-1	TGCAGCGGGGGTGGGGACTTCTACAATGAGCAGTTCTTC	CSGGGDFYNEQFF
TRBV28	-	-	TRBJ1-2	TGTGCCAGCAGTCACAACGTTTTTGGACAGAATAACTATGGCTACACCTTC	CASSHNVFGQNNYGYTF
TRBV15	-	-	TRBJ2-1	TGTGCCACCAGCTCAGAGATTCCAGGCGTCTCCTACAATGAGCAGTTCTTC	CATSSEIPGVSYNEQFF
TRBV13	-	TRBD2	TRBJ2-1	TGTGCCAGCAGCTTAGAAGGACTAGCGGGAGTAACCTACAATGAGCAGTTCTTC	CASSLEGLAGVTYNEQFF
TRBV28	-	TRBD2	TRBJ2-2	TGTGCCAGCAGTTTGGCACTAGCGGGAGTGGTAGGCACCGGGGAGCTGTTTTTT	CASSLALAGVVGTGELFF
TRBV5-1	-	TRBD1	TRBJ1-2	TGCGCCAGCAGCTTAATTCAGACAGGGGGCGAGTATGGCTACACCTTC	CASSLIQTGGEYGYTF